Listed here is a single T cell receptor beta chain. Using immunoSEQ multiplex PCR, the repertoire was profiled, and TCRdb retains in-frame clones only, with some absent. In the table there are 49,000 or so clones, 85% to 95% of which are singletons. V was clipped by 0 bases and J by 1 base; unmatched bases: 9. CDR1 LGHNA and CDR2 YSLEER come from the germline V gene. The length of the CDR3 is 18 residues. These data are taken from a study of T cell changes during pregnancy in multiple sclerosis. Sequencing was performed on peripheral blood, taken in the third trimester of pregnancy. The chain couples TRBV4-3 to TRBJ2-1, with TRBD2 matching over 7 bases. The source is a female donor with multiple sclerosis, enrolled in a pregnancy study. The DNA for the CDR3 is TGCGCCAGCAGCCAAGATGGGGGGGTGTCCCTATCCTACAATGAGCAGTTCTTC. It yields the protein CASSQDGGVSLSYNEQFF.